The clone carrying this T cell receptor beta chain was detected ten times or more. This record comes from a study of early T cells in non-severe SARS-CoV-2 infection. V was cut by 4 bases and J by 0 bases, with 6 bases left in between. Per germline, CDR1 LGHDT and CDR2 YNNKEL (reference sequence). CDR3 length: 14 residues. Unique molecular identifier tags were affixed to discrete cDNA molecules. TCRdb re-called the 5' RACE reads through MiXCR, storing one row per CDR3 protein. Among around 44,000 distinct CDR3 sequences, roughly 6.1% were seen once, and the ten largest hold less than 25%. The V gene is TRBV3-1, the J gene TRBJ1-4; D perhaps matches TRBD1 (5 bases). The origin of this receptor is an adult who was a healthcare worker with PCR-confirmed SARS-CoV-2 infection or an uninfected control (not recorded which). The starting material was whole blood, obtained at baseline. CDR3 protein: CASSRGATNEKLFF. CDR3 nucleotide sequence: TGTGCCAGCAGCCGAGGGGCAACTAATGAAAAACTGTTTTTT. The whole variable domain, filled in from reference TRBV3-1 and TRBJ1-4, reads DTAVSQTPKYLVTQMGNDKSIKCEQNLGHDTMYWYKQDSKKFLKIMFSYNNKELIINETVPNRFSPKSPDKAHLNLHINSLELGDSAVYFCASSRGATNEKLFFGSGTQLSVL.